A selection of T cell receptor beta chains follows, all from one sample in a study of response to subunit inactivated influenza vaccine. MiXCR was run by TCRdb on the RT-PCR reads, yielding one entry per CDR3 protein. The sample consists of roughly 570,000 distinct CDR3 sequences, 10% to 15% of them appearing once. The input for sequencing was PBMCs from blood, taken 45 days after vaccination. These receptors came from a man over 45 who received an inactivated influenza vaccine. CDR3s include the opening cysteine and the closing phenylalanine or tryptophan.

V	J	CDR3
TRBV7-2	TRBJ1-2	CASSFWGDYGYTF
TRBV5-1	TRBJ2-7	CASSLSWDSSYEQYF
TRBV9	TRBJ2-7	CASSEGTSGSYEQYF
TRBV12-3/TRBV12-4	TRBJ2-2	CASSPPRTNTGELFF
TRBV7-2	TRBJ1-2	CASSSPQGYDGYTF
TRBV7-2	TRBJ2-5	CASSSLTLSGKETQYF
TRBV6-5	TRBJ2-3	CASSYSRQRADTQYF
TRBV5-1	TRBJ2-5	CASSWGTVAVETQYF
TRBV6-1	TRBJ2-3	CASRRLATPDTQYF
TRBV6-2/TRBV6-3	TRBJ1-4	CASSRTPRYEKLFF
TRBV4-2	TRBJ2-3	CASSQTGTVTDTQYF
TRBV7-3	TRBJ2-7	CASSRLAGDEQYF
TRBV24-1	TRBJ2-5	CATSFGETQYF
TRBV7-8	TRBJ2-3	CASSNGHTDTQYF
TRBV28	TRBJ2-5	CASSPGHREVSTQYF
TRBV12-3/TRBV12-4	TRBJ2-3	CASSPDHTDTQYF
TRBV6-1	TRBJ1-1	CASSRTQGGTEAFF
TRBV10-1	TRBJ2-2	CASSRSTRGGELFF
TRBV20-1	TRBJ2-7	CSARSVGDGSYEQYF
TRBV7-2	TRBJ2-5	CASSFSGGGQETQYF
TRBV20-1	TRBJ2-5	CCARPNSGVGETQYF
TRBV15	TRBJ2-5	CATSGGLWETQYF
TRBV4-2	TRBJ1-5	CASSQRGGDSNQPQHF
TRBV29-1	TRBJ2-7	CSVWATGQGVYEQYF
TRBV20-1	TRBJ2-5	CSASTRTKQETQYF
TRBV12-3/TRBV12-4	TRBJ1-4	CATTAGRSEKLFF
TRBV7-2	TRBJ2-7	CASSLPTSGAYEQYF
TRBV4-3	TRBJ2-3	CASSQDGDTDTQYF
TRBV29-1	TRBJ2-1	CSAEGGGAVYNEQFF
TRBV5-5	TRBJ2-7	CASSSVGTGSYEQYF
TRBV20-1	TRBJ1-2	CSAPGQGFGGYTF
TRBV12-3/TRBV12-4	TRBJ2-2	CASSPPGGRANTGELFF
TRBV7-3	TRBJ2-1	CASSSGLAGANEQFF